Listed below are T cell receptor beta chains from one sample, sequenced in a study of blood T cell repertoires in COVID-19. Clones were sequenced by immunoSEQ multiplex PCR, and TCRdb holds only the in-frame ones, with some missing. The sample lists roughly 240,000 clones; about 82% were seen once. Sequenced: peripheral blood. All receptors derive from a man in his fifties or sixties with COVID-19, enrolled during active disease. Each CDR3 is given with its conserved first and last residue. D genes are given only for firm matches. The listing skips clone size in some rows; elsewhere it reads once, few, many or a size class.

d_gene	len	v_gene	j_gene	abundance	CDR3aa	CDR3nt
TRBD1	12	TRBV9	TRBJ2-5	NA	CASSSGQEPKYF	TGTGCCAGCAGCTCTGGACAGGAGCCCAAGTACTTC
NA	14	TRBV5-4	TRBJ2-2	once	CASSLPGSRKELFF	TGTGCCAGCAGCCTTCCGGGGTCCCGTAAGGAGCTGTTTTTT
NA	15	TRBV6-2/TRBV6-3	TRBJ1-1	NA	CASSYSSGGLAEAFF	TGTGCCAGCAGTTACTCGAGCGGGGGTTTAGCTGAAGCTTTCTTT
TRBD1	14	TRBV24-1	TRBJ2-5	NA	CATSAPGGFETQYF	TGTGCCACCAGTGCGCCAGGGGGTTTTGAGACCCAGTACTTC
TRBD2	15	TRBV3-1/TRBV3-2	TRBJ2-2	NA	CASSSKRGGTGELFF	TGTGCCAGCAGCTCAAAGCGGGGGGGTACCGGGGAGCTGTTTTTT
TRBD1	19	TRBV28	TRBJ1-1	NA	CASSYSGGDRVLSIAEAFF	TGTGCCAGCAGTTATTCGGGGGGGGACAGGGTTCTATCTATCGCTGAAGCTTTCTTT
NA	16	TRBV7-5	TRBJ2-2	NA	CARSSGPGQVTGELFF	TGTGCCAGAAGCAGCGGGCCGGGACAGGTTACCGGGGAGCTGTTTTTT
TRBD2	15	TRBV6-5	TRBJ2-2	NA	CASRGLAVNTGELFF	TGTGCCAGCAGGGGACTAGCGGTTAACACCGGGGAGCTGTTTTTT
NA	13	TRBV3-1/TRBV3-2	TRBJ1-2	NA	CASSQAVGFGYTF	TGTGCCAGCAGCCAAGCTGTGGGCTTTGGCTACACCTTC
TRBD2	14	TRBV29-1	TRBJ2-1	NA	CSVPGTSGYNEQFF	TGCAGCGTTCCCGGGACTAGCGGCTACAATGAGCAGTTCTTC
NA	15	TRBV6-5	TRBJ2-5	NA	CASSQDSQYQETQYF	TGTGCCAGCAGTCAGGACAGCCAGTACCAAGAGACCCAGTACTTC
TRBD1	14	TRBV6-5	TRBJ1-5	few	CASRPGQANQPQHF	TGTGCCAGCAGACCCGGACAGGCAAATCAGCCCCAGCATTTT
TRBD2	16	TRBV11-3	TRBJ2-5	NA	CASSPRTSGYQETQYF	TGTGCCAGCAGCCCCCGGACTAGCGGTTACCAAGAGACCCAGTACTTC
NA	13	TRBV10-1	TRBJ2-5	NA	CASSEWGHETQYF	TGCGCCAGCAGTGAGTGGGGGCATGAGACCCAGTACTTC